Each of the 4 T cell receptor beta chains below was sequenced from the same sample in a study of blood T cell repertoires in COVID-19. Method: immunoSEQ multiplex PCR; TCRdb's copy keeps in-frame clones and lacks some. The table lists around 300,000 clones, about nine tenths of them singletons, with just under 0.95% in the top ten. Sequencing was done on a sample of peripheral blood. The receptors stem from a woman in her thirties or forties who had recovered from COVID-19.

The chain couples TRBV6-5 to TRBJ1-4, with 7 bases matching TRBD1. Trimming took 7 bases from V and 9 from J; bases not matched to a gene: 5. The CDR3 loop spans 12 amino acids. Germline V gene data show CDR1 as MNHEY and CDR2 as SVGAGI. CDR3 in DNA: TGTGCCAGCAATAGACAGGGTCAAAAACTGTTTTTT. Encoded protein: CASNRQGQKLFF.

The chain employs TRBV6-5 and TRBJ2-7; possible D gene TRBD1, 6 bases. The V end lost 5 bases, the J end lost 5 bases, and 16 bases lay between the germline ends. Per the germline V gene, CDR1 is MNHEY and CDR2 is SVGAGI. This CDR3 is 14 amino acids long. In DNA, the CDR3 is TGTGCCAGCAGTAAATTGGACAGTCGTCACGAGCAGTACTTC. Translating it yields CASSKLDSRHEQYF.

This clone was seen only once. The rearrangement links TRBV19 to TRBJ2-1; TRBD2 aligns across 8 bases. With V trimmed by 3 bases and J by 4 bases, 5 bases remained unmatched. The CDR3 has 15 amino acids. Germline values: CDR1 LNHDA, CDR2 SQIVND (reference sequence). The CDR3 nucleotides are TGTGCCAGTAGTATTGCGCGGGAGGCTTACAATGAGCAGTTCTTC. Translated: CASSIAREAYNEQFF.

The gene calls are TRBV7-9 and TRBJ1-5; 7 bases map to TRBD1. This CDR3 has 17 amino acids. Germline CDR1 reads SEHNR; CDR2 reads FQNEAQ (reference sequence). The V gene end was trimmed by 5 bases and the J gene end by 4 bases; junction bases not matched to a gene: 14. CDR3 in amino acids: CASSVGSGTATNQPQHF. The CDR3 DNA is TGTGCCAGCAGCGTCGGTTCCGGGACAGCAACTAATCAGCCCCAGCATTTT.